This TCR beta chain was identified in a study of shared clonotypes between healthy human individuals. Broader study findings: Non-shared clonotypes had lower generation probabilities than those shared by all four donors.

Germline CDR1 reads SQVTM; CDR2 reads ANQGSEA. Between the trimmed V and J ends, which lost 6 bases and 5 bases, there was a span of 25 bases. This CDR3 is built from 16 residues. About this clone: Antigen specificity is unknown.

An even split of each subset's genomic DNA across several immunoSEQ plates was performed. Per the original methods: ImmunoSEQ gave junction-only sequences without quality scores, so filtering differed. Assay: immunoSEQ multiplex PCR; the TCRdb copy retains only in-frame clones and omits some. The DNA gave D and trimming, while V, J and clone size come from that table. Of some 2 million clones in the sample, 85% to 95% were seen once. V is TRBV29-1 and J is TRBJ1-1; D perhaps matches TRBD1 (6 bases). The sample was naive CD4+ T cells sorted from blood. Subset here: CD45RA+ positively selected. The sequence was collected from a man between 18 and 35 years old in good health. CDR3 in DNA: TGCAGCGTAGTACCGAATGGGGGGGCCAAGCGAACTGAAGCTTTCTTT. It yields the protein CSVVPNGGAKRTEAFF.